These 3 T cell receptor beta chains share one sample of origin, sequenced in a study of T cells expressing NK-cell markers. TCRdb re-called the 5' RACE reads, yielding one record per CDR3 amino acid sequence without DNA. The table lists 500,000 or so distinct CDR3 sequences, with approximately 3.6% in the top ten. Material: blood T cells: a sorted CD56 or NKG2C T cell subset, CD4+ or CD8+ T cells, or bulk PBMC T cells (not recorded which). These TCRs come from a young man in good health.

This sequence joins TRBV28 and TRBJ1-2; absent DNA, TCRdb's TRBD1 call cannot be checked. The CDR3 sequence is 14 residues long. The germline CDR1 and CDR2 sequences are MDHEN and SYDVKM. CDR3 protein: CASSSTGNNYGYTF.

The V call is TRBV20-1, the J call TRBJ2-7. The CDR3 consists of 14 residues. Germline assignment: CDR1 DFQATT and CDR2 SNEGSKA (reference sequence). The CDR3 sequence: CSAREAQKNYEQYF.

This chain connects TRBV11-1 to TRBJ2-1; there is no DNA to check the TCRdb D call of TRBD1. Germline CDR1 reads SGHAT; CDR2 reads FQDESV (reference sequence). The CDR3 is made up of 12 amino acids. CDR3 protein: CASSSGGGEQFF. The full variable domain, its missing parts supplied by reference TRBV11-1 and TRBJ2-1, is EAEVAQSPRYKITEKSQAVAFWCDPISGHATLYWYRQILGQGPELLVQFQDESVVDDSQLPKDRFSAERLKGVDSTLKIQPAELGDSAMYLCASSSGGGEQFFGPGTRLTVL.